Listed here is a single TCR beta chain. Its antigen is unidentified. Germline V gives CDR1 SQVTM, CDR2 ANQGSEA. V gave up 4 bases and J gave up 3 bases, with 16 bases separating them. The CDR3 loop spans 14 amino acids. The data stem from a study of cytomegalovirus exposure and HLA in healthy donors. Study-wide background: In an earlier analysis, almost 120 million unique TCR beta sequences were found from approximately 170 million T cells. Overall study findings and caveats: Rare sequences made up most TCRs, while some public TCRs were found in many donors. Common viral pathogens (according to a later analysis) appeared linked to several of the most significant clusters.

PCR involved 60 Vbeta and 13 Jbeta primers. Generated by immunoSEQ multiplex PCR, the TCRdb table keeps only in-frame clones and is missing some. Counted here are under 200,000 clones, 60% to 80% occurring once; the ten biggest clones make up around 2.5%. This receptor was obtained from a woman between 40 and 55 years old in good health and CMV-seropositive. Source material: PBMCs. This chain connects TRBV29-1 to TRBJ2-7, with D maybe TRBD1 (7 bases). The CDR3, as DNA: TGCAGCGTTGCGGGGGACAGTAGGAACTACGAGCAGTACTTC. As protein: CSVAGDSRNYEQYF.